A single T cell receptor (beta chain) is shown here with its context. What this receptor recognizes is not known. Base qualities are missing; no much larger clone stands one base away. V is shortened by 5 bases, J by 0 bases, and the region joining them spans 10 bases. The CDR3 runs 15 residues from the cysteine to the phenylalanine. Here the CDR3 DNA is all that survives: 45 bases in frame from base 1. As encoded in the germline V gene, CDR1 is SGHTA while CDR2 is FQGNSA. Library preparation was by 5' RACE. TCRdb records Illumina HiSeq 2500 as the sequencer. A second about 7 to 12 cycle PCR used a sample-barcoded 5' primer and a J-beta primer mix. A unique molecular identifier was introduced onto each TCR beta cDNA molecule by a template-switch 5' adaptor carrying 12 random nucleotides. Each sample yielded at least 2.5 million CDR3-containing paired-end reads. First-strand cDNA synthesis was performed from all RNA using the Mint cDNA synthesis kit, with priming by a TRBC-specific oligonucleotide. After uracil-DNA glycosylase treatment, a first 18-cycle PCR used universal primers M1SS and BC2_uni_R on all cDNA. The paper's data handling went like this. Normalization of each sample was performed by random selection of 1 million high-quality reads, each carrying a distinct molecular identifier. Reads with shared molecular identifiers were discarded instead of being binned into consensus sequences. MiTCR, with a Q25 quality threshold and the strictest error-elimination algorithm, was used for CDR3 identification, clonotype clustering and error correction. Lower-bound total TCR beta diversity was estimated with a nonparametric unseen species model using Euler transformation. The public reads were run again by TCRdb, first through fastp at Q25 and then through MiXCR, and only productive beta chains were kept. Every entry covers one CDR3 protein and lists the most common genes and DNA from its rows. TCRdb, not the original authors, processed these V and J calls. In all, the sample holds about 830,000 distinct CDR3 sequences, and under 80% of those were seen once. Of the sample, roughly 26% is held by the ten largest clones.

This specimen comes from a study of blood T cells in healthy people across ages (dated by TCRdb to 2015 to 2017). In terms of the full investigation: In model experiments, template switching captured roughly one uniquely barcoded TCR beta cDNA molecule for every two T cells. The study measured age-related changes in TCR beta repertoire diversity using deep sequencing normalized with unique cDNA molecular identifiers. The donors were split into four age groups: young (average 16 years), middle-aged (roughly 42), aged (approximately 59) and long-lived (more than 80). To avoid experimental bias, donors of different ages were randomly spread across the sequencing lanes. Using the same blood draw, the study looked at two additional independent replicas of 1 million unique cDNA reads for two donors, one aged 18 to 30 and the other aged 80 or older. The investigation overall reported the following: As age increased, observed TCR beta diversity per million T cells dropped in a roughly linear way, and a significant reduction was already evident by age about 40. The CMV infection status of donors was not known, potentially confounding age-related changes in expanded clonotypes. Bulk unsorted PBMC profiling prevented conclusive comparison of naive and antigen-experienced compartments. The percentage of naive T cells measured by flow cytometry correlated strongly with observed TCR beta diversity. Compared with the aged group, the long-lived group had more naive CD4+ T cells, fewer expanded clones and increased TCR diversity, suggesting age selection. Total diversity estimates from one million sequenced T cells were considered lower bounds and underestimates.

The approximately 39 donors, aged roughly 6 to 95 years, were systemically healthy Caucasian individuals from Russia. About 9.6 milliliters of peripheral blood were collected from each donor into EDTA-treated Vacutainer tubes. Ficoll-Paque density-gradient centrifugation was used to isolate PBMCs, with at least 6.5 million obtained per sample. Total RNA, at least 5 micrograms per sample, was extracted from PBMCs with Trizol reagent. For every donor, flow cytometry on a PBMC aliquot measured the percentage of naive CD45RAhigh/CD27high T cells. This sequence originates from a man aged 30-40 years in good health. The sequenced sample was blood. The sequence links TRBV7-2 to TRBJ2-2; the D gene is not confidently resolved. The DNA sequence is TGTGCCAGCAGCGCTGGTCCAGCGAACACCGGGGAGCTGTTTTTT. It is translated as CASSAGPANTGELFF.